A single sample is the source of the 15 T cell receptor beta chains below, sequenced in a study of CD4 T cells in relation to SARS-CoV-2 and coronaviruses. These receptors have no known antigen. Generated by immunoSEQ multiplex PCR, the TCRdb table keeps only in-frame clones and is missing some. The sample has about 22,000 clones, about three quarters seen once. The unexposed donors gave CD4+ T cells in about 2010-2018, prior to COVID-19. Isolation of CD4+ T cells took place after about 10 days in culture. Input material: CD4+ T cells from PBMCs, cultured in vitro. The receptors were sampled from a human donor in good health.

This chain uses TRBV4-1 with TRBJ1-5, with a tentative D call TRBD1 (5 bases). There are 15 residues in the CDR3. The germline CDR1 and CDR2 sequences are MGHRA and YSYEKL. Trimming left V 1 base short and J 0 bases short, with 7 bases between. CDR3 sequence reads: CASSQGQISNQPQHF. The CDR3 bases are TGCGCCAGCAGCCAAGGACAGATTAGCAATCAGCCCCAGCATTTT.

V is TRBV19 and J is TRBJ1-1; 9 bases match TRBD1. The CDR3 is made up of 17 amino acids. J was trimmed by 4 bases and V by 3 bases; bases with no gene match: 12. Germline V gene sequence: CDR1 LNHDA, CDR2 SQIVND (reference sequence). The CDR3 reads CASSIPTGGVGVTEAFF. The CDR3, as DNA: TGTGCCAGTAGTATTCCAACAGGGGGCGTAGGAGTCACTGAAGCTTTCTTT.

The V call is TRBV7-9, the J call TRBJ2-6; 9 positions agree with TRBD1. Germline lookup yields CDR1 SEHNR and CDR2 FQNEAQ (reference sequence). This CDR3 region has 18 residues. Trimming at V came to 5 bases and at J to 0 bases, leaving 8 bases not matched to a gene. The CDR3 sequence is CASSARQGVSSGANVLTF. In DNA form, the CDR3 reads TGTGCCAGCAGCGCAAGACAGGGGGTGAGCTCTGGGGCCAACGTCCTGACTTTC.

This CDR3 is CASSQRGQGLANTIYF. CDR3 coding DNA: TGTGCCAGCTCCCAGCGGGGACAGGGTCTAGCAAACACCATATATTTT. V and J are TRBV3-1 (or the pseudogene TRBV3-2) and TRBJ1-3; 9 nucleotides match TRBD1. J gave up 6 bases and V 8 bases, and 14 bases lay outside the gene matches. The germline CDR1 and CDR2 sequences are LGHDT and YNNKEL (reference sequence). The length of the CDR3 is 16 residues.

This chain links TRBV4-1 with TRBJ1-5; D is unclear. V dropped 0 bases and J dropped 4 bases, with 4 bases sitting between them. The CDR3 length is 13 residues. From germline, CDR1 is MGHRA and CDR2 YSYEKL. The CDR3 coding sequence is TGCGCCAGCAGCCAAGAACGAAATCAGCCCCAGCATTTT. Translation: CASSQERNQPQHF.

The chain couples TRBV6-6 to TRBJ2-1, with 8 bases aligning to TRBD1. V trimming: 0 bases; J trimming: 6 bases; junction bases outside the gene matches: 1. Germline V gives CDR1 MNHNY, CDR2 SVGAGI (reference sequence). This CDR3 has 14 amino acids. Written as DNA, the CDR3 is TGTGCCAGCAGTTACTCGGGACAGGTCAATGAGCAGTTCTTC. It translates to CASSYSGQVNEQFF.

V and J are TRBV7-9 and TRBJ2-5; D is possibly TRBD1 or TRBD2 (5 bases each). V lost 2 bases to trimming and J lost 13 bases, with 26 bases between them. There are 16 residues in the CDR3. In germline, CDR1 is SEHNR, CDR2 FQNEAQ (reference sequence). The CDR3 sequence is CASSLLGAFRDGDSYF. In nucleotides, the CDR3 is TGTGCCAGCAGCTTACTCGGTGCTTTTAGGGACGGGGATTCGTACTTC.

This clone was counted a few times. The rearrangement joins TRBV5-6 to TRBJ1-2; D unresolved. This CDR3 spans 13 amino acids. V gave up 3 bases and J gave up 0 bases, with 6 bases separating them. Germline assignment: CDR1 SGHDT and CDR2 YYEEEE. The CDR3 region is CASSWTSNYGYTF. The DNA for the CDR3 is TGTGCCAGCAGCTGGACCTCTAACTATGGCTACACCTTC.

The chain couples TRBV9 to TRBJ1-6, with 7 positions matching TRBD1. V gave up 3 bases and J gave up 13 bases; unmatched junction bases: 10. This CDR3 spans 14 amino acids. Germline V gene sequence: CDR1 SGDLS, CDR2 YYNGEE. CDR3 nucleotide sequence: TGTGCCAGCAGCGAGACGACAGGGCTCCCGCCCCTCCACTTT. Translating it yields CASSETTGLPPLHF.

This clone showed up just once. This CDR3 is CATSRPLVTIQETQYF. CDR3 coding DNA: TGTGCCACCAGCAGACCCCTAGTGACTATCCAAGAGACCCAGTACTTC. This sequence joins TRBV15 and TRBJ2-5; weak D call: TRBD2 (5 bases). Trimming stripped 2 bases from V and 1 base from J, with 14 bases between. Per germline, CDR1 LNHNV and CDR2 YYDKDF (reference sequence). The CDR3 consists of 16 residues.

The CDR3 region is CASSRDGTGFEQYF. The CDR3 coding sequence is TGTGCCAGCTCACGAGACGGGACAGGGTTCGAGCAGTACTTC. This rearrangement joins TRBV18 to TRBJ2-7, with 9 bases matching TRBD1. The CDR3 length is 14 residues. CDR1 is KGHSH, CDR2 LQKENI, per germline. Trimming took 4 bases from V and 6 from J; bases not matched to a gene: 7.

The rearrangement joins TRBV2 to TRBJ2-1; unclear D gene. Trimming removed 3 bases from V and 6 bases from J, with 12 bases in between. The CDR3 covers 14 residues. CDR1 is SNHLY and CDR2 is FYNNEI in the germline V gene. The CDR3 DNA follows: TGTGCCAGCAGTGAGAGGCAGAGAGTCAATGAGCAGTTCTTC. The encoded protein is CASSERQRVNEQFF.

V is TRBV10-3 and J is TRBJ1-3; TRBD1 matches 9 bases. Looked up from germline, CDR1 is ENHRY and CDR2 is SYGVKD. V was clipped by 0 bases and J by 2 bases; unmatched bases: 5. This CDR3 is built from 17 residues. CDR3 coding DNA: TGTGCCATCAGTGAGTCTGACAGGGGGGAAGCTGGAAACACCATATATTTT. Encoded protein: CAISESDRGEAGNTIYF.

J is TRBJ2-3 and V is TRBV5-1; D unresolved. Germline V CDR1 and CDR2: SGHRS, YFSETQ. The V and J ends lost 0 bases and 3 bases respectively, with 11 bases between them. The CDR3 has 15 amino acids. Here the CDR3 DNA reads TGCGCCAGCAGCTTGGATGGGTCAACAACAGATACGCAGTATTTT. This sequence encodes CASSLDGSTTDTQYF.

In this sample, this clone turned up a few times. The chain uses TRBV5-1 and TRBJ1-1; D call uncertain. CDR1 and CDR2 (germline): SGHRS, YFSETQ. The germline V and J ends were trimmed by 5 bases and 1 base, with 12 bases remaining between them. The CDR3 runs 14 residues. CDR3: CASRGLPGNTEAFF. CDR3 nucleotides: TGCGCCAGCAGAGGTCTCCCGGGGAACACTGAAGCTTTCTTT. Using reference TRBV5-1 and TRBJ1-1 for the parts outside the CDR3, the full variable domain is KAGVTQTPRYLIKTRGQQVTLSCSPISGHRSVSWYQQTPGQGLQFLFEYFSETQRNKGNFPGRFSGRQFSNSRSEMNVSTLELGDSALYLCASRGLPGNTEAFFGQGTRLTVV.